One and the same sample provided the 29 T cell receptor beta chains below, sequenced in a study of T cell responses to AZD1222 COVID-19 vaccine. Libraries were prepared by immunoSEQ multiplex PCR; TCRdb keeps only in-frame clonotypes and omits some of them. The sample carries approximately 120,000 clones, roughly 90% recorded once. Sequenced here: peripheral blood, sampled on day 0 of AZD1222 vaccination. Every receptor here comes from an adult in good health.

The chain is built from TRBV15 and TRBJ2-1, with 10 nucleotides matching TRBD1. Trimming removed 3 bases from V and 4 bases from J; junction bases left unmatched: 3. CDR1 and CDR2 from the germline V gene are LNHNV and YYDKDF (reference sequence). The CDR3 runs to 15 residues. The CDR3 nucleotides are TGTGCCACCAGCAGGGACAGGGGGGGGTACAATGAGCAGTTCTTC. This sequence encodes CATSRDRGGYNEQFF.

V usage is TRBV6-5 and J usage is TRBJ2-7; possibly TRBD2 for D (7 bases). The CDR3 has 15 residues. The V end lost 2 bases, the J end lost 1 base, and 12 bases lay between the germline ends. Germline CDR1 is MNHEY and CDR2 is SVGAGI. CDR3 sequence (DNA): TGTGCCAGCAGTTACATGGGGGGGGCATCCTACGAGCAGTACTTC. Protein product: CASSYMGGASYEQYF.

This chain links TRBV7-9 with TRBJ2-3; TRBD1 aligns across 8 bases. This CDR3 has 15 residues. From germline, CDR1 is SEHNR and CDR2 FQNEAQ (reference sequence). With 5 bases clipped from V and 1 base from J, the junction kept 5 bases outside the gene matches. The CDR3 region has the DNA TGTGCCAGCAGCGGACAGGGAGGCGGCACAGATACGCAGTATTTT. It translates to CASSGQGGGTDTQYF.

The V and J genes are TRBV7-2 and TRBJ2-3; 7 bases fit TRBD1. CDR1 is SGHTA and CDR2 is FQGNSA in the germline V gene. The CDR3 loop spans 15 amino acids. Trimming removed 5 bases from V and 1 base from J; junction bases left unmatched: 6. CDR3 DNA sequence: TGTGCCAGCAGCAAGGACAGGCCCGGCACAGATACGCAGTATTTT. It specifies CASSKDRPGTDTQYF.

This rearrangement joins TRBV6-5 to TRBJ1-5; D is uncertain. V was shortened by 8 bases and J by 6 bases, with 20 bases between the two germline ends. This CDR3 spans 15 amino acids. The germline gives CDR1 MNHEY, CDR2 SVGAGI. The CDR3 DNA sequence: TGTGCCAGCTGTCGTGCGTCGGGGTCGGGTCAGCCCCAGCATTTT. Amino acid sequence: CASCRASGSGQPQHF.

The rearrangement joins TRBV7-3 to TRBJ2-5, with 10 bases fitting TRBD1. J was trimmed by 2 bases and V by 5 bases; bases with no gene match: 5. The germline gives CDR1 SGHTA, CDR2 FQGTGA. The CDR3 length is 15 residues. CDR3 DNA: TGTGCCAGCAGCACGGGACAGGGGAAACAAGAGACCCAGTACTTC. It is translated as CASSTGQGKQETQYF.

The chain employs TRBV2 and TRBJ2-7; unclear D gene. Germline V gene data show CDR1 as SNHLY and CDR2 as FYNNEI. V dropped 8 bases and J dropped 0 bases, with 8 bases sitting between them. There are 12 residues in the CDR3. In DNA form, the CDR3 reads TGTGCCAGCGGAAGCAGCTCCTACGAGCAGTACTTC. This codes for CASGSSSYEQYF.

V and J are TRBV7-2 and TRBJ2-5; 7 bases agree with TRBD1. CDR1 and CDR2 from the germline V gene are SGHTA and FQGNSA. With 3 bases clipped from V and 4 bases from J, the junction kept 2 bases outside the gene matches. This CDR3 has 13 residues. The CDR3 reads CASSFKGAETQYF. CDR3 bases: TGTGCCAGCAGCTTTAAGGGGGCAGAGACCCAGTACTTC.

The genes are TRBV3-1 (or the pseudogene TRBV3-2) and TRBJ1-1, with unresolved D. CDR1 is LGHDT and CDR2 is YNNKEL in the germline V gene (reference sequence). The CDR3 is made up of 15 amino acids. V dropped 4 bases and J dropped 0 bases, with 12 bases sitting between them. The CDR3 DNA follows: TGTGCCAGCAGCCCCCGGACGGGAATGAACACTGAAGCTTTCTTT. Its translation is CASSPRTGMNTEAFF.

CDR3 nucleotide sequence: TGTGCCAGTACCATAGCCCGCGGACAGGGGCGGGATCAGCCCCAGCATTTT. This sequence encodes CASTIARGQGRDQPQHF. V and J are TRBV19 and TRBJ1-5; 9 positions agree with TRBD1. Germline assignment: CDR1 LNHDA and CDR2 SQIVND (reference sequence). The CDR3 spans 17 residues. V was pared by 7 bases and J by 5 bases, with 15 bases of the junction left unmatched.

CDR3 coding DNA: TGTGCCAGCAGTCTACAGACAGGGAGTCAGCCCCAGCATTTT. Its protein is CASSLQTGSQPQHF. The chain has TRBV28 and TRBJ1-5, with 7 bases lining up with TRBD1. CDR3 length: 14 residues. V was pared by 5 bases and J by 6 bases, with 7 bases of the junction left unmatched. Per germline, CDR1 MDHEN and CDR2 SYDVKM.

The V call is TRBV4-1, the J call TRBJ2-1; no definite D call. CDR3 size: 15 residues. Germline loops: CDR1 MGHRA, CDR2 YSYEKL. Trimming pared 1 base from V and 6 bases from J, leaving 13 bases between. CDR3 residues: CASSQGYPAFNEQFF. In DNA, the CDR3 is TGCGCCAGCAGCCAAGGATACCCCGCGTTCAATGAGCAGTTCTTC.

As regards this clone: Other DNA sequences in the same sample also yield this CDR3. The chain is built from TRBV6-2 or TRBV6-3 and TRBJ2-7; D might be TRBD2 (6 bases). Germline V gene sequence: CDR1 MNHEY, CDR2 SVGEGT. Deletions cut 2 bases from V and 5 bases from J, with 13 bases between. The CDR3 is 14 amino acids. DNA for the CDR3: TGTGCCAGCAGTTACGCCGTGGGAGGACACGAGCAGTACTTC. Amino acid sequence: CASSYAVGGHEQYF.

The V gene is TRBV6-5, the J gene TRBJ1-5; 10 bases fit TRBD1. With 4 bases clipped from V and 7 bases from J, the junction kept 7 bases outside the gene matches. The length of the CDR3 is 15 residues. Looked up from germline, CDR1 is MNHEY and CDR2 is SVGAGI. The CDR3 loop is CASSSGTGVQQPQHF. As DNA, the CDR3 is TGTGCCAGCAGTTCCGGGACAGGGGTGCAGCAGCCCCAGCATTTT.

Written as DNA, the CDR3 is TGTGCCTGGAGTGTCCAGCGAAATCAGCCCCAGCATTTT. Translated, it gives CAWSVQRNQPQHF. The J gene is TRBJ1-5, the V gene TRBV30, with D unresolved. The germline gives CDR1 GTSNPN, CDR2 SVGIG (reference sequence). This CDR3 has 13 residues. Trimming took off 0 bases at V and 4 bases at J, with 7 bases between the two ends.

The V call is TRBV7-6, the J call TRBJ2-1; 9 bases fit TRBD2. The J segment lost 3 bases and the V segment lost 1 base, leaving 13 bases of the junction unmatched. CDR3 length: 19 amino acids. Germline loops: CDR1 SGHVS, CDR2 FNYEAQ. Written as DNA, the CDR3 is TGTGCCAGCAGCTTAGGAGGGGGGGAAGGGACTAGCCGCTACAATGAGCAGTTCTTC. It translates to CASSLGGGEGTSRYNEQFF.

A remark on this clone: Other DNA sequences in the same sample also yield this CDR3. The rearrangement uses TRBV18 and TRBJ2-7; D unresolved. From germline, CDR1 is KGHSH and CDR2 LQKENI. The CDR3 runs 13 residues. The V gene lost 3 bases and the J gene lost 2 bases, with 8 bases spanning the gap. In DNA, the CDR3 is TGTGCCAGCTCACCCCGACGTGCCTACGAGCAGTACTTC. Protein sequence: CASSPRRAYEQYF.

The chain combines TRBV4-1 with TRBJ1-1, with D possibly matching TRBD1 (5 bases). V lost 0 bases and J lost 6, with 8 bases in between. This CDR3 is built from 13 residues. The V gene's germline CDR1 is MGHRA and CDR2 YSYEKL. The DNA of the CDR3 is TGCGCCAGCAGCCAAGATTGGGGGTCTGAAGCTTTCTTT. Its protein is CASSQDWGSEAFF.

V usage is TRBV18 and J usage is TRBJ1-3, with 7 bases matching TRBD1. Germline values: CDR1 KGHSH, CDR2 LQKENI. The CDR3 spans 15 residues. The ends lost 5 bases at V and 2 bases at J; junction bases unmatched: 6. The DNA of the CDR3 is TGTGCCAGCTCATTGGACAGGCTCGCTGGAAACACCATATATTTT. Translation gives CASSLDRLAGNTIYF.

The chain employs TRBV7-2 and TRBJ2-5; 10 nucleotides line up with TRBD1. The CDR3 sequence is 17 residues long. V was pared by 1 base and J by 5 bases, with 10 bases of the junction left unmatched. Germline V gene sequence: CDR1 SGHTA, CDR2 FQGNSA. CDR3 residues: CASSLVGLTGGRETQYF. The DNA of the CDR3 is TGTGCCAGCAGCTTAGTAGGATTGACAGGGGGCAGGGAGACCCAGTACTTC. Full variable domain (remainder filled in from reference TRBV7-2 and TRBJ2-5): GAGVSQSPSNKVTEKGKDVELRCDPISGHTALYWYRQSLGQGLEFLIYFQGNSAPDKSGLPSDRFSAERTGGSVSTLTIQRTQQEDSAVYLCASSLVGLTGGRETQYFGPGTRLLVL.

The chain links TRBV6-2 or TRBV6-3 to TRBJ2-1; 8 bases are shared with TRBD2. J was trimmed by 5 bases and V by 0 bases; bases with no gene match: 6. There are 16 residues in the CDR3. Looked up from germline, CDR1 is MNHEY and CDR2 is SVGEGT. The CDR3 loop is CASSYSLRGANNEQFF. The CDR3 DNA reads as TGTGCCAGCAGTTACTCTTTGCGGGGGGCAAACAATGAGCAGTTCTTC.

The V call is TRBV6-6, the J call TRBJ2-1; perhaps TRBD2 as D (6 bases). The CDR3 loop spans 14 amino acids. Trimming removed 6 bases from V and 1 base from J, with 10 bases in between. The V gene's germline CDR1 is MNHNY and CDR2 SVGAGI (reference sequence). As DNA, the CDR3 is TGTGCCAGCAGCCCTGGGGGGTCCTACAATGAGCAGTTCTTC. Amino acid sequence: CASSPGGSYNEQFF.

The chain carries TRBV2 and TRBJ2-4, with unresolved D. Germline V gene data show CDR1 as SNHLY and CDR2 as FYNNEI. V was trimmed by 1 base and J by 5 bases, leaving 0 bases between them. CDR3 length equals 11 residues. The CDR3 loop reads CASSEENIQYF. DNA for the CDR3: TGTGCCAGCAGTGAAGAAAACATTCAGTACTTC.

V is TRBV15 and J is TRBJ1-5; no reliable D call. Germline-derived CDR1 and CDR2 are LNHNV and YYDKDF (reference sequence). The length of the CDR3 is 13 residues. The ends were cut back, 6 bases at V and 4 bases at J, with 10 bases in the middle. CDR3 residues: CATRMSGNQPQHF. CDR3 DNA: TGTGCCACCAGGATGAGTGGAAATCAGCCCCAGCATTTT.

The chain recombines TRBV5-4 with TRBJ1-1; D is ambiguous. The V gene lost 6 bases and the J gene lost 0 bases, with 12 bases spanning the gap. The V gene's germline CDR1 is SGHNT and CDR2 YYREEE (reference sequence). The CDR3 is 14 amino acids. CDR3 sequence (DNA): TGTGCCAGCACATTACCCGGGGTGAACACTGAAGCTTTCTTT. This gives the protein CASTLPGVNTEAFF. The full variable domain, its missing parts supplied by reference TRBV5-4 and TRBJ1-1, is ETGVTQSPTHLIKTRGQQVTLRCSSQSGHNTVSWYQQALGQGPQFIFQYYREEENGRGNFPPRFSGLQFPNYSSELNVNALELDDSALYLCASTLPGVNTEAFFGQGTRLTVV.

DNA of the CDR3: TGTGCCAGCAGCTTATTCAGCTCTGGAGTCGGCAATGAGCAGTTCTTC. It is translated as CASSLFSSGVGNEQFF. The J gene is TRBJ2-1, the V gene TRBV7-6; D gene ambiguous. Germline V gene data show CDR1 as SGHVS and CDR2 as FNYEAQ. CDR3 length: 16 amino acids. Trimming stripped 2 bases from V and 6 bases from J, with 17 bases between.

V gene TRBV9 combines with J gene TRBJ2-3; 9 nucleotides agree with TRBD2. Germline V gene lookup returns CDR1 SGDLS and CDR2 YYNGEE. CDR3 length: 17 residues. V dropped 1 base and J dropped 4; count of bases not matched to a gene: 10. The CDR3 region is CASSVSVAGVGPDTQYF. CDR3 nucleotides: TGTGCCAGCAGCGTATCGGTAGCGGGGGTGGGCCCAGATACGCAGTATTTT.

The chain carries TRBV12-5 and TRBJ1-3; D is unclear. V was pared by 0 bases and J by 3 bases, with 9 bases between. The CDR3 covers 15 residues. CDR1 and CDR2 (germline): LGHNT, FRNRAP. The CDR3 protein is CASGLVLGVGNTIYF. As DNA, the CDR3 is TGTGCTAGTGGTTTGGTACTGGGAGTTGGAAACACCATATATTTT. Supplemented by reference TRBV12-5 and TRBJ1-3, the full variable domain reads DARVTQTPRHKVTEMGQEVTMRCQPILGHNTVFWYRQTMMQGLELLAYFRNRAPLDDSGMPKDRFSAEMPDATLATLKIQPSEPRDSAVYFCASGLVLGVGNTIYFGEGSWLTVV.

The genes are TRBV12-3 or TRBV12-4 and TRBJ1-2; no clear D gene. V lost 6 bases to trimming and J lost 2 bases, with 7 bases between them. The CDR3 sequence is 12 residues long. The CDR3 loop is CASRGPNYGYTF. CDR3 DNA: TGTGCCAGCAGAGGACCAAACTATGGCTACACCTTC.